These 27 T cell receptor beta chains came from one sample sequenced in a study of radiotherapy plus CTLA-4 blockade in lung cancer. TCRdb's table, derived via immunoSEQ multiplex PCR, lists solely in-frame clones and lacks some. The data hold tens of thousands of clones, with about three quarters observed a single time. The specimen comprised peripheral blood, sampled from a patient treated with radiotherapy plus ipilimumab. Source of these receptors: a human donor with non-small cell lung cancer whose response to radiotherapy plus ipilimumab could not be evaluated.

The rearrangement links TRBV4-2 to TRBJ1-2, with 8 bases aligning to TRBD1. Germline assignment: CDR1 LGHNA and CDR2 YNFKEQ. The CDR3 is made up of 16 amino acids. J was trimmed by 4 bases and V by 1 base; bases with no gene match: 8. The CDR3 DNA reads as TGTGCCAGCAGCCAAGCCCAGGGGGCGCGTCTCTATGGCTACACCTTC. Protein product: CASSQAQGARLYGYTF.

The genes are TRBV5-5 and TRBJ2-1, with TRBD2 matching over 9 bases. CDR1 and CDR2 from the germline V gene are SGHKS and YYEKEE (reference sequence). This CDR3 contains 16 residues. Trimming took 0 bases from V and 8 from J; bases not matched to a gene: 9. DNA for the CDR3: TGTGCCAGCAGCTTGGCGCGGCTAGCGGGGAGACATGAGCAGTTCTTC. Protein: CASSLARLAGRHEQFF. Full variable domain (missing parts from reference TRBV5-5 and TRBJ2-1): DAGVTQSPTHLIKTRGQQVTLRCSPISGHKSVSWYQQVLGQGPQFIFQYYEKEERGRGNFPDRFSARQFPNYSSELNVNALLLGDSALYLCASSLARLAGRHEQFFGPGTRLTVL.

The rearrangement joins TRBV7-5 to TRBJ2-5; the table's D call, TRBD2, has no DNA check behind it. The J call may be wrong; the DNA end is better matched by TRBJ2-7. TRBV7-5 has pseudogene status. The CDR3 runs to 15 residues. The CDR3 DNA reads as TGTGCCAGAAGGGATTGGGGGAGGATGCCCTACGAGCAGTACTTC. It yields the protein CARRDWGRMPYEQYF.

CDR3 DNA sequence: TGTGCCAGCAGCAGAGACGGGGTTAGAAACACCATATATTTT. Translating gives CASSRDGVRNTIYF. The V call is TRBV28, the J call TRBJ1-3; D unresolved. Germline CDR1 MDHEN, CDR2 SYDVKM. The CDR3 runs to 14 residues. Trimming removed 6 bases from V and 5 bases from J, with 14 bases in between.

J is TRBJ2-1 and V is TRBV2, with TRBD2 matching 9 bases. CDR1 and CDR2 from the germline V gene are SNHLY and FYNNEI. J gave up 2 bases and V 5 bases, and 1 base lay outside the gene matches. This CDR3 region has 14 residues. The CDR3 coding sequence is TGTGCCAGCAGTAGACTAGCGGCCTACAATGAGCAGTTCTTC. Translated, it gives CASSRLAAYNEQFF.

V is TRBV7-2 and J is TRBJ2-7, with TRBD2 matching 9 bases. This CDR3 is 15 amino acids long. Germline V gene sequence: CDR1 SGHTA, CDR2 FQGNSA. Trimming removed 3 bases from V and 2 bases from J; junction bases left unmatched: 5. CDR3 nucleotides: TGTGCCAGCAGCTTCCCCTCTAGCGGGACCTACGAGCAGTACTTC. Translation gives CASSFPSSGTYEQYF.

V and J are TRBV4-2 and TRBJ2-7, with 13 bases identical to TRBD2. This CDR3 has 16 residues. Trimming removed 0 bases from V and 5 bases from J; junction bases left unmatched: 4. Per germline, CDR1 LGHNA and CDR2 YNFKEQ. CDR3: CASSQELAGGLHEQYF. The DNA for the CDR3 is TGTGCCAGCAGCCAAGAACTAGCGGGGGGGTTACACGAGCAGTACTTC.

Concerning this clone: The junction shows a germline mismatch at one end, possibly a read error. The same CDR3 also results from other DNA sequences found in this sample. The genes are TRBV6-5 and TRBJ1-1; 7 bases are a match to TRBD1. In germline, CDR1 is MNHEY, CDR2 SVGAGI. The CDR3 totals 12 residues. CDR3: CASSRGTAQAFF. In DNA, the CDR3 is TGTGCCAGCAGTCGAGGGACAGCCCAAGCCTTCTTT.

This clone came up a few times. This rearrangement joins TRBV7-9 to TRBJ2-1, with D perhaps matching TRBD1 (6 bases). In germline, CDR1 is SEHNR, CDR2 FQNEAQ (reference sequence). The CDR3 runs 16 residues. With 5 bases removed from V and 8 bases from J, the gap between germline ends came to 22 bases. CDR3 region: CASSPAGHRVTDEQFF. Here the CDR3 DNA reads TGTGCCAGCAGCCCGGCCGGCCACAGGGTAACCGATGAGCAGTTCTTC.

The chain is built from TRBV18 and TRBJ1-1; a possible D gene is TRBD1 (6 bases). This CDR3 region has 12 residues. Trimming removed 5 bases at V and 7 bases at J, with 11 bases between. Germline V lookup: CDR1 KGHSH, CDR2 LQKENI. CDR3 in amino acids: CASSASDSEAFF. The CDR3, as DNA: TGTGCCAGCTCAGCCTCGGACAGTGAAGCTTTCTTT.

CDR3 region: CASSRGFTNEKLFF. DNA for the CDR3: TGCGCCAGCAGCCGAGGGTTTACTAATGAAAAACTGTTTTTT. The J gene is TRBJ1-4, the V gene TRBV5-1; D is ambiguous. Trimming took 4 bases from V and 2 from J, leaving 9 bases between them. The CDR3 spans 14 residues. CDR1 and CDR2 (germline): SGHRS, YFSETQ.

The chain is built from TRBV29-1 and TRBJ1-6, with D possibly TRBD1 on 6 matching bases. Per the germline V gene, CDR1 is SQVTM and CDR2 is ANQGSEA. The CDR3 has 13 amino acids. V shed 7 bases and J shed 7 bases, with 14 bases lying between them. CDR3 protein: CSAGQGPNSPLHF. In DNA form, the CDR3 reads TGCAGCGCCGGGCAGGGGCCCAATTCACCCCTCCACTTT.

Here the CDR3 DNA reads TGTGCCAGCGGCCCCACCCGGGACAGGGGATTTGGGAATCAGCCCCAGCATTTT. This sequence encodes CASGPTRDRGFGNQPQHF. The V and J genes are TRBV21-1 and TRBJ1-5; TRBD1, the table's D call, lacks a check against the DNA. TRBV21-1 corresponds to a pseudogene. The CDR3 covers 18 residues.

This CDR3 is CASSPNTGHQETQYF. CDR3 in DNA: TGTGCCAGCTCACCTAATACAGGGCACCAAGAGACCCAGTACTTC. The J gene is TRBJ2-5, the V gene TRBV18, with TRBD1 as a possible D gene (6 bases). The ends were cut back, 3 bases at V and 0 bases at J, with 11 bases in the middle. Germline V lookup: CDR1 KGHSH, CDR2 LQKENI. The CDR3 spans 15 residues.

There are a few counts of this clone. The J gene is TRBJ1-3, the V gene TRBV28, with D unresolved. The length of the CDR3 is 12 residues. The V and J ends lost 6 bases and 7 bases respectively, with 10 bases between them. Per germline, CDR1 MDHEN and CDR2 SYDVKM. The DNA for the CDR3 is TGTGCCAGCAGCTCTGGGGAGAACACCATATATTTT. It translates to CASSSGENTIYF.

The chain employs TRBV5-8 and TRBJ2-7; 10 bases fit TRBD1. The CDR3 consists of 15 residues. The trim removed 6 bases at V and 0 bases at J, leaving 6 bases unmatched. The V gene's germline CDR1 is SGHTS and CDR2 YDEGEE. This CDR3 is CASTRTGGSSYEQYF. The CDR3 DNA reads TGTGCCAGCACCCGGACAGGGGGGAGCTCCTACGAGCAGTACTTC.

The V call is TRBV4-3, the J call TRBJ1-2, with 9 bases aligning to TRBD1. The CDR3 extends over 14 amino acids. With 0 bases clipped from V and 5 bases from J, the junction kept 1 base outside the gene matches. In germline, CDR1 is LGHNA, CDR2 YSLEER. CDR3 bases: TGCGCCAGCAGCCAAGAGGGACAGGGTTATGGCTACACCTTC. Its translation: CASSQEGQGYGYTF.

The chain uses TRBV20-1 and TRBJ2-1, with TRBD1 matching 11 bases. CDR1 is DFQATT and CDR2 is SNEGSKA in the germline V gene (reference sequence). The length of the CDR3 is 11 residues. The DNA for the CDR3 is TGCAGGGGGGACAGGGGGAATGAGCAGTTCTTC. Encoded protein: CRGDRGNEQFF.

V and J are TRBV19 and TRBJ1-4; TRBD1 is a possible D gene (5 bases). Trimming removed 6 bases at V and 7 bases at J, with 18 bases between. The CDR3 length is 15 residues. Germline values: CDR1 LNHDA, CDR2 SQIVND (reference sequence). Here the CDR3 reads CASSAGGYGGEKLFF. Written as DNA, the CDR3 is TGTGCCAGTAGCGCGGGGGGGTACGGGGGTGAAAAACTGTTTTTT.

This chain uses TRBV9 with TRBJ2-3; 7 bases align to TRBD2. Germline values: CDR1 SGDLS, CDR2 YYNGEE. This CDR3 comprises 14 residues. Germline trimming cut 2 bases from V and 5 bases from J; bases unmatched to any gene: 5. The CDR3 region has the DNA TGTGCCAGCAGCGTGATGGGAGGGTTAGATACGCAGTATTTT. It codes for CASSVMGGLDTQYF.

The V and J genes are TRBV28 and TRBJ2-7; weak D call: TRBD1 (6 bases). V was pared by 4 bases and J by 9 bases, with 13 bases between. The CDR3 extends over 12 amino acids. The germline CDR1 and CDR2 sequences are MDHEN and SYDVKM. CDR3 in amino acids: CASSWGRMGQYF. CDR3 nucleotide sequence: TGTGCCAGCAGTTGGGGGCGAATGGGGCAGTACTTC.

The genes are TRBV19 and TRBJ2-2; D ambiguous. CDR3 length equals 12 residues. The germline V gene encodes CDR1 LNHDA and CDR2 SQIVND (reference sequence). V gave up 6 bases and J gave up 8 bases, with 10 bases separating them. CDR3 bases: TGTGCCAGTAGGAAGCCCGGGGGGGAGCTGTTTTTT. Its protein product is CASRKPGGELFF.

The sample holds one count of this clone. This chain connects TRBV7-2 to TRBJ1-5; D call uncertain. V lost 4 bases and J lost 0, with 10 bases in between. This CDR3 is built from 15 residues. In germline, CDR1 is SGHTA, CDR2 FQGNSA. The CDR3 DNA follows: TGTGCCAGCAGCTCCTGGACTAATAGCAATCAGCCCCAGCATTTT. Translation: CASSSWTNSNQPQHF. Drawing the rest from reference TRBV7-2 and TRBJ1-5, the complete variable domain is GAGVSQSPSNKVTEKGKDVELRCDPISGHTALYWYRQSLGQGLEFLIYFQGNSAPDKSGLPSDRFSAERTGGSVSTLTIQRTQQEDSAVYLCASSSWTNSNQPQHFGDGTRLSIL.

This rearrangement joins TRBV30 to TRBJ1-5, with D hard to call. The germline V gene encodes CDR1 GTSNPN and CDR2 SVGIG (reference sequence). The germline V and J ends were trimmed by 1 base and 1 base, with 8 bases remaining between them. This CDR3 region has 14 residues. The CDR3: CAWSDTQSNQPQHF. The CDR3 DNA follows: TGTGCCTGGAGTGACACACAAAGCAATCAGCCCCAGCATTTT.

The chain combines TRBV6-5 with TRBJ1-4; D perhaps matches TRBD1 (6 bases). The germline V gene has CDR1 MNHEY and CDR2 SVGAGI. Trimming pared 0 bases from V and 7 bases from J, leaving 15 bases between. The CDR3 covers 16 residues. The CDR3 region has the DNA TGTGCCAGCAGTTACTCGAAGATGGCAGGGGTTGAAAAACTGTTTTTT. Residues: CASSYSKMAGVEKLFF.

V gene TRBV5-4 combines with J gene TRBJ1-3; D not resolved. Germline V gene data show CDR1 as SGHNT and CDR2 as YYREEE (reference sequence). This CDR3 spans 12 amino acids. Trimming pared 1 base from V and 8 bases from J, leaving 7 bases between. The CDR3 here is CASSLRGDTIYF. CDR3 DNA: TGTGCCAGCAGCTTGCGGGGAGACACCATATATTTT.

J is TRBJ1-4 and V is TRBV18; 8 nucleotides agree with TRBD1. The CDR3 is 15 amino acids. Germline values: CDR1 KGHSH, CDR2 LQKENI. Trimming at V came to 3 bases and at J to 5 bases, leaving 5 bases not matched to a gene. The CDR3 nucleotides are TGTGCCAGCTCACCCGGACAGGGAGCGAATGAAAAACTGTTTTTT. This sequence encodes CASSPGQGANEKLFF. Full variable domain (rest looked up from reference TRBV18 and TRBJ1-4): NAGVMQNPRHLVRRRGQEARLRCSPMKGHSHVYWYRQLPEEGLKFMVYLQKENIIDESGMPKERFSAEFPKEGPSILRIQQVVRGDSAAYFCASSPGQGANEKLFFGSGTQLSVL.